The entry that follows covers one TCR beta chain sequence. As yet, its antigen is unknown. Single viable CD3+CD4+CD8-CD45RO+ cells were sorted as the memory CD4+ T cells. CD4+ T cells were isolated by positive magnetic selection. The sample is drawn from a study of memory CD4+ T cells and cytomegalovirus serostatus. The CDR3 extends over 15 amino acids. The V and J ends lost 3 bases and 7 bases respectively, with 18 bases between them. Germline CDR1 is LNHDA and CDR2 is SQIVND (reference sequence). Overall study findings and caveats: Each of 67 CMV-associated TCRbeta sequences occurred in one to five individuals.

Sequenced by immunoSEQ multiplex PCR; TCRdb stores in-frame clones only, minus some. The sample yields about 61,000 clones, approximately 85% seen once. This TCR came from an adult in good health and CMV-seronegative. The gene calls are TRBV19 and TRBJ1-2, with D possibly TRBD1 on 5 matching bases. The sequenced material came from memory CD4+ T cells from blood. CDR3 residues: CASSIRTGGDGGYTF. The CDR3 region has the DNA TGTGCCAGTAGTATTCGGACGGGGGGAGATGGTGGCTACACCTTC.